Included here is one TCR beta chain sequence, with context. Trimming cost V 1 base and J 6 bases, with 13 bases left between them. Germline values: CDR1 LGHNA, CDR2 YNFKEQ. The CDR3 runs to 14 residues. This entry comes from a study of OX40 agonist ivuxolimab in advanced cancers. Across the study: Ivuxolimab, an agonistic anti-OX40 (CD134) antibody, was given to patients.

Profiling relied on immunoSEQ multiplex PCR, and the TCRdb table lists in-frame clones only, not all of them. The table lists around 80,000 clones, 80% to 90% of them singletons, with around 6.6% in the top ten. This clonotype originated in an adult with an advanced solid tumor such as melanoma, head and neck, liver or kidney cancer. This material consisted of CD4+ or CD8+ T cells sorted from blood, taken in a trial of the OX40 agonist ivuxolimab. The chain combines TRBV4-2 with TRBJ2-7; D is uncertain. DNA of the CDR3: TGTGCCAGCAGCCAAGTCGACCGGCCGAGCGAGCAGTACTTC. Protein sequence: CASSQVDRPSEQYF.